The T cell receptor (beta chain) under discussion was sequenced for a study of T-cell memory formation after mild COVID-19. TCRdb passed the 5' RACE reads through MiXCR, listing each CDR3 protein once. The table shows around 390,000 distinct CDR3 sequences, with approximately 15% occurring only once. In this sample, this clonotype turned up a few times. Its antigen remains unidentified. The study, taken as a whole, reports: Day 15 to 85 contracting clones showed balanced CD4/CD8; later expanders leaned CD4+.

Germline-derived CDR1 and CDR2 are SGHTA and FQGTGA. V lost 5 bases, J lost 10 bases, and 15 bases lay in between. There are 13 residues in the CDR3. The sample taken for sequencing was PBMCs or a T cell subset sorted from them (not recorded which). The chain uses TRBV7-3 and TRBJ2-1, with D possibly being TRBD1 (5 bases). This clonotype was sampled from a man between 18 and 29 years old who had mild COVID-19 (a few samples of this study predate the infection). Cell type and time point are not known. CDR3 nucleotides: TGTGCCAGCAGCCCTTCTAGGTCAGGGGAGCAGTTCTTC. Translation: CASSPSRSGEQFF.